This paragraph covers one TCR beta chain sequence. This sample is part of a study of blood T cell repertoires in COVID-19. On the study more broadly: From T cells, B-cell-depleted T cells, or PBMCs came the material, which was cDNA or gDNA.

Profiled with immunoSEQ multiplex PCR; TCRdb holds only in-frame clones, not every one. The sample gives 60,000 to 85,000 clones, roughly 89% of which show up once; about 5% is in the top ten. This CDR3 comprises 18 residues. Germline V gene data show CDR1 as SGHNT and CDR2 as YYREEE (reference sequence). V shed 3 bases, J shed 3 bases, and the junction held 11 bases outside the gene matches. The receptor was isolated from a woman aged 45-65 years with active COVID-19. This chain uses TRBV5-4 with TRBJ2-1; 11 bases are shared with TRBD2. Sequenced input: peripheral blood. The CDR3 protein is CASSSGPKGTSGYNEQFF. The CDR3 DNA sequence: TGTGCCAGCAGCTCTGGGCCGAAGGGGACTAGCGGCTACAATGAGCAGTTCTTC.